This entry is about one TCR beta chain. Its ends do not fully match the called genes, so a read error is possible. The data stem from a study of molecular identifiers for immune sequencing clone quantification. Germline V gene sequence: CDR1 SEHNR, CDR2 FQNEAQ (reference sequence). The CDR3 is made up of 12 amino acids. Each CDR3 protein is one row after TCRdb ran MiXCR on the PCR reads. The sample records around 460,000 distinct CDR3 sequences, around 25% being singletons. The chain combines TRBV7-9 with TRBJ1-1; D ambiguous. Material for sequencing was naive CD8+ T cells from blood, with Jurkat cell RNA spiked in. As for subset: FACS-sorted CD8+CD4-CCR7+CD45RA+ naive T cells. The TCR comes from a human donor in good health. Some libraries in this study had Jurkat cell RNA spiked in. The chain's CDR3 is CASSLENTEVFF. The CDR3 nucleotides read TGTGCCAGCAGCTTAGAAAACACTGAAGTTTTCTTT.